This T cell receptor beta chain stems from a study of blood T cell repertoires in COVID-19. CDR3 size: 16 residues. The V gene's germline CDR1 is SGHTA and CDR2 FQGNSA. V lost 5 bases, J lost 5 bases, and 15 bases stayed unmatched. Recruits, aged roughly 18 to 100 years, lived in 24 US areas. Up to 2 weeks before entering the study, exposed participants had met a COVID-19 case. Per the study methods: Reference gene primer amplification gave estimated nucleated cell counts. TCRdb's table, derived via immunoSEQ multiplex PCR, lists solely in-frame clones and lacks some. That table gives V, J and clone size, and the DNA gave D and trimming. The table records 350,000 to 500,000 clones, more than 70% of them present only once.

The sequence came from a woman aged 18-30 years who had been exposed to COVID-19. This chain uses TRBV7-2 with TRBJ2-7; TRBD1 aligns across 7 bases. Material: PBMCs or T cells enriched from blood (not recorded which). The CDR3: CASSVNRGLGPNEQYF. The CDR3 nucleotides read TGTGCCAGCAGCGTAAACAGGGGATTAGGCCCTAACGAGCAGTACTTC.